This T cell receptor beta chain was found in a study of response to subunit inactivated influenza vaccine. Notes on the study in general: T cells newly recruited by each seasonal influenza vaccination are few, the authors suggested.

Trimming took 8 bases from V and 4 from J, leaving 11 bases between them. This CDR3 is 12 amino acids long. Germline CDR1 MNHEY, CDR2 SMNVEV (reference sequence). There are a few counts of this clonotype. Antigen: not known. From the RT-PCR reads, TCRdb called clonotypes with MiXCR, one entry per CDR3 protein. The repertoire has under 550,000 distinct CDR3 sequences, about 8% of them found once; the top ten carry 13%. Sequencing used PBMCs from blood, obtained roughly 24 months after vaccination. This sequence originates from a man aged 45 to 70 who received an inactivated influenza vaccine. This rearrangement joins TRBV27 to TRBJ1-1; D gene uncertain. CDR3 protein: CASQRRGTEAFF. CDR3 sequence (DNA): TGTGCCAGCCAAAGGCGGGGCACTGAAGCTTTCTTT.